This T cell receptor beta chain is from a study of graft-versus-host responses after intestinal transplantation. Looking at the study overall: Transplant recipients had multivisceral, liver-intestinal, or isolated intestinal grafts. Tacrolimus plus steroids were given to all recipients for about three years, preceded by anti-thymocyte globulin induction. Study outcomes and limitations: GvH clones surfaced in recipient marrow, some emerging earlier in ileum or blood.

This CDR3 is 13 amino acids long. The ends were cut back, 3 bases at V and 1 base at J, with 6 bases in the middle. Per the germline V gene, CDR1 is ENHRY and CDR2 is SYGVKD. Clones were sequenced by immunoSEQ multiplex PCR, and TCRdb holds only the in-frame ones, with some missing. There are 90,000 to 150,000 clones in the sample; about 93% occur only once, and around 0.12% lies in the top ten. About this clone: Its antigen is unknown. The sample carries other DNA sequences with the same CDR3.

The TCR sequence derives from a human donor who received an intestinal transplant. The V and J genes are TRBV10-3 and TRBJ2-5, with D unclear. The starting material was unstimulated CD4+ T cells sorted from spleen or lymph node cells, obtained before intestinal transplant. The DNA for the CDR3 is TGTGCCATCAGTGACAGGCTCCAAGAGACCCAGTACTTC. Amino acids: CAISDRLQETQYF.